This TCR beta chain was sequenced during a study of glioma-infiltrating T cells. V shed 6 bases and J 4 bases; nucleotides not matched to a gene: 6. There are 15 residues in the CDR3. Germline V gene sequence: CDR1 SQVTM, CDR2 ANQGSEA. This clonotype was seen many times. Its antigen is currently unknown. Study-wide results and caveats: Tissue and blood shared very few CDR3 sequences. Gliomas, especially low-grade, showed above-expected tissue-blood divergence; non-neoplastic patients showed below.

The iRepertoire nested amplicon-rescue multiplex PCR amplified TCR alpha and beta CDR3s from RNA. TCRdb recomputed calls from the multiplex PCR reads with MiXCR, one row per CDR3 protein. The profile covers approximately 88,000 distinct CDR3 sequences, with 20% to 25% appearing a single time and more than 6.5% taken by the ten largest. The chain couples TRBV29-1 to TRBJ2-1; 13 bases fit TRBD2. What was sequenced was glioma tissue, nonneoplastic brain tissue, or PBMCs (not recorded which). The sequence was collected from a human donor with low-grade glioma or glioblastoma, undergoing nonglioma brain surgery, or in good health (not recorded which). CDR3 region: CSVSQTSGRYNEQFF. In nucleotides, the CDR3 is TGCAGCGTCTCCCAGACTAGCGGGAGGTACAATGAGCAGTTCTTC.